This T cell receptor beta chain derives from a study of T cell responses to AZD1222 COVID-19 vaccine. Study-wide context: Pooled samples include second doses given at about 4 or 12 weeks. Study-level findings and limits: Scientists sampled the repertoires only once the peak T cell response had passed. After two AZD1222 doses, spike-specific TCR breadth and depth rose versus day 0.

On this clone itself: What it binds is unknown.

TCRdb's copy holds only in-frame clones and misses some; the assay was immunoSEQ multiplex PCR. The table shows about 150,000 clones, with roughly 91% occurring only once. The material was peripheral blood, obtained on day 0 of AZD1222 vaccination. The receptor's source is an adult in good health.

The CDR3, as DNA: TGTGCCATCACCCCAGGGGCCAGAGAAAACTATGGCTACACCTTC. As protein: CAITPGARENYGYTF. This chain links TRBV10-3 with TRBJ1-2; a possible D gene is TRBD1 (6 bases). Germline loops: CDR1 ENHRY, CDR2 SYGVKD. This CDR3 region has 15 residues. Between the trimmed V and J ends, which lost 7 bases and 2 bases, there was a span of 17 bases.